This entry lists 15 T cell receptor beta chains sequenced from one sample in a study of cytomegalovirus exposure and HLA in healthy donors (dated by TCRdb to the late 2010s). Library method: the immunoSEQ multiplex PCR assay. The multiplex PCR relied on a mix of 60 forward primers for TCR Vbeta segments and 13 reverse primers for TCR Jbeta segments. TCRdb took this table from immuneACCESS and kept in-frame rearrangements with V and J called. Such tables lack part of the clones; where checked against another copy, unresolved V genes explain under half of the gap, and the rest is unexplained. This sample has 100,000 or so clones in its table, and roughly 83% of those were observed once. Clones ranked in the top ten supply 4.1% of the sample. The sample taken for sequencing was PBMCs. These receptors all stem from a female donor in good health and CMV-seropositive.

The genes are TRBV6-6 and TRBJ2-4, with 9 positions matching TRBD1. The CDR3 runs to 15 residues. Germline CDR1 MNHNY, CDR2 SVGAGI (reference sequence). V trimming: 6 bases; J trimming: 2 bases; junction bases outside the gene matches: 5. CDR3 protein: CASSGTGLSKNIQYF. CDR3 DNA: TGTGCCAGCAGCGGGACAGGGTTGTCCAAAAACATTCAGTACTTC.

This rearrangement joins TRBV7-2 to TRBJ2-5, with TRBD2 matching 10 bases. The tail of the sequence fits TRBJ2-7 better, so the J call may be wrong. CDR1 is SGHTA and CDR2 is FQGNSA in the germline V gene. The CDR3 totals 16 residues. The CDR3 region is CASSLGTSGRSYEQYF. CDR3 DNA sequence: TGTGCCAGCAGCTTAGGGACTAGCGGTCGCTCCTACGAGCAGTACTTC.

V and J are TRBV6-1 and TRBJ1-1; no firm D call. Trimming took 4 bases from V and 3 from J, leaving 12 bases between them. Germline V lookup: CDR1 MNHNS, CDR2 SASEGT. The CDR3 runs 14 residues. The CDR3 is CASSGRGSDTEAFF. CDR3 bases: TGTGCCAGCAGTGGGCGGGGATCCGACACTGAAGCTTTCTTT.

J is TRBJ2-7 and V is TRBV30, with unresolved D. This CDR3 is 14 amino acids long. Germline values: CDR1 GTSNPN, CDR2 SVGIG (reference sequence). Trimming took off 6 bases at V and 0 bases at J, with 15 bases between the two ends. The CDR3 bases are TGTGCCTGTAACGGCCAGGCGAGCTCCTACGAGCAGTACTTC. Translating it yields CACNGQASSYEQYF.

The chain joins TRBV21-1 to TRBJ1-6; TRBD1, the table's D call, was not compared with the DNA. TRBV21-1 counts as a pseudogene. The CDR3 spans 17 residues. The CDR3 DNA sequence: TGTGCCAGCCCAGCAAACAAGGTGGGGACAGGGTATTCACCCCTCCACTTT. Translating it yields CASPANKVGTGYSPLHF.

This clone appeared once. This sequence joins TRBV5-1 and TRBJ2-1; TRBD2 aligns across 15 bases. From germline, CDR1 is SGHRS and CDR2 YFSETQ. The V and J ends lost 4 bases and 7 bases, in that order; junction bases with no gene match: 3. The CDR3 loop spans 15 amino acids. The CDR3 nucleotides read TGCGCCAGCAGCCCGGGACTAGCGGGAGGAAATGAGCAGTTCTTC. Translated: CASSPGLAGGNEQFF.

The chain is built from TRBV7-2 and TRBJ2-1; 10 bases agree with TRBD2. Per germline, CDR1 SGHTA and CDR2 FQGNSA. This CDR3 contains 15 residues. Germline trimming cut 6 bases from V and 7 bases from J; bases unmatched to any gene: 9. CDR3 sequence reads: CASSSLAGRTNEQFF. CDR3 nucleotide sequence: TGTGCCAGCAGTTCACTAGCGGGGCGTACGAATGAGCAGTTCTTC.

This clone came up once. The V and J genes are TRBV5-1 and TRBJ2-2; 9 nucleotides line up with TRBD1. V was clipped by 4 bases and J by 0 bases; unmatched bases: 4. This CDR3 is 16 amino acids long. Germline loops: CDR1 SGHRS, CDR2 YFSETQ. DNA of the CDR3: TGCGCCAGCAGCCCGGGACAGGGAGCGAACACCGGGGAGCTGTTTTTT. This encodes CASSPGQGANTGELFF.

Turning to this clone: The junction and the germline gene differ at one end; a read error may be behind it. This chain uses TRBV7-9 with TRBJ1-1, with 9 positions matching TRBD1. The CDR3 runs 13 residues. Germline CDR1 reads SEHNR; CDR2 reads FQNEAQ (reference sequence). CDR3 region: CSSSSGTGIEAFF. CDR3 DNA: TGTTCCAGCAGCTCCGGGACAGGGATCGAAGCTTTCTTT. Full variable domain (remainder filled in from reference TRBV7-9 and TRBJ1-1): DTGVSQNPRHKITKRGQNVTFRCDPISEHNRLYWYRQTLGQGPEFLTYFQNEAQLEKSRLLSDRFSAERPKGSFSTLEIQRTEQGDSAMYLCSSSSGTGIEAFFGQGTRLTVV.

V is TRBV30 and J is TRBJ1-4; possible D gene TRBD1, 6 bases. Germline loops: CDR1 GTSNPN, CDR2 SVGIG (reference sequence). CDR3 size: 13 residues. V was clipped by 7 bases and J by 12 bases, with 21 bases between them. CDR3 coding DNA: TGTGCCTTGGGGGGGCAGGGACAAAGGGAACTGTTTTTT. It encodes CALGGQGQRELFF.

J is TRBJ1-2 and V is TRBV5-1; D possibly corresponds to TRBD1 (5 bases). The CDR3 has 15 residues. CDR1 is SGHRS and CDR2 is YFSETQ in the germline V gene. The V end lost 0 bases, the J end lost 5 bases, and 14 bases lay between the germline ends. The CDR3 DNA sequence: TGCGCCAGCAGCTTGGCCGGGCAGGGTGGTTATGGCTACACCTTC. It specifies CASSLAGQGGYGYTF. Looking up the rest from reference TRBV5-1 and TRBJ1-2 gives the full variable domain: KAGVTQTPRYLIKTRGQQVTLSCSPISGHRSVSWYQQTPGQGLQFLFEYFSETQRNKGNFPGRFSGRQFSNSRSEMNVSTLELGDSALYLCASSLAGQGGYGYTFGSGTRLTVV.

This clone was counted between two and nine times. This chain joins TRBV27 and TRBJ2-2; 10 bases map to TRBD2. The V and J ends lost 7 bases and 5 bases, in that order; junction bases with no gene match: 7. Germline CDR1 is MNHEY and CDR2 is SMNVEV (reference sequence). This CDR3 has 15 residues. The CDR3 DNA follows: TGTGCCAGCAATCCAGCGGGAGGGTGGACCGGGGAGCTGTTTTTT. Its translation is CASNPAGGWTGELFF.

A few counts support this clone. The CDR3 region is CASSFLTRWNTEAFF. The DNA for the CDR3 is TGTGCCAGCAGTTTCCTCACGCGATGGAACACTGAAGCTTTCTTT. The rearrangement joins TRBV6-5 to TRBJ1-1, with D hard to call. The CDR3 covers 15 residues. CDR1 is MNHEY and CDR2 is SVGAGI in the germline V gene. Trimming pared 4 bases from V and 1 base from J, leaving 13 bases between.

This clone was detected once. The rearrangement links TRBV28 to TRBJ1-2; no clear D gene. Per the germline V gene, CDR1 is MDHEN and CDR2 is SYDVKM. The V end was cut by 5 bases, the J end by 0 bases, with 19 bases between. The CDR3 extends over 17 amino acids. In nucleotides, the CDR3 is TGTGCCAGCAGTCCGACCCTTCGCGGTAAAGCTAACTATGGCTACACCTTC. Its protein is CASSPTLRGKANYGYTF.

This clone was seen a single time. The CDR3 nucleotides are TGCGCCAGCAGCCCCGCTAGCGGGACGACGAACACCGGGGAGCTGTTTTTT. Encoded protein: CASSPASGTTNTGELFF. The V gene is TRBV4-1, the J gene TRBJ2-2; TRBD2 agrees at 9 bases. V dropped 4 bases and J dropped 0; count of bases not matched to a gene: 6. The CDR3 runs to 17 residues. Per the germline V gene, CDR1 is MGHRA and CDR2 is YSYEKL.